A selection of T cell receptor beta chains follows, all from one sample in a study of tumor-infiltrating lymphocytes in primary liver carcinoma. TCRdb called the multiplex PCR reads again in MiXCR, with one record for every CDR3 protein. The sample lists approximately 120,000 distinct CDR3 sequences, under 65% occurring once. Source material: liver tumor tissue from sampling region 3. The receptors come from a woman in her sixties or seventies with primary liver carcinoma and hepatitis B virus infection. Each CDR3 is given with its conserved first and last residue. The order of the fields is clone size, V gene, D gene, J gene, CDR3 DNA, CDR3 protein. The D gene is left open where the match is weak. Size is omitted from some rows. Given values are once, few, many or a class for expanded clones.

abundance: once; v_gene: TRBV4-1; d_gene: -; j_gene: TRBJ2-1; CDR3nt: TGCGCCAGCAGCCAACCTTACGAGAAAAGCAGTCATCGGCCCAGTGAGCAGTTCTTC; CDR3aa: CASSQPYEKSSHRPSEQFF
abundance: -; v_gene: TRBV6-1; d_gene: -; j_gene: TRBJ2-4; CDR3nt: TGCGTCAGCAGTGAAGTGTGGTCCTTTACGGACAGCAAGTACTTC; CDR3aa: CVSSEVWSFTDSKYF
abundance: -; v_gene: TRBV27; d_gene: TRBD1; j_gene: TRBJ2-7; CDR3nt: TGTGCCAGCAGTTTTATAGGGGGACAGTCCTCCTACGAGCAGTACTTC; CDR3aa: CASSFIGGQSSYEQYF
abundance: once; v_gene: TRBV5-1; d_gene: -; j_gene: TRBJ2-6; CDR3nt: TGCGCCAGCAGCTGGACCAGCTCTGGGGCCAACGTCCTGACTTTC; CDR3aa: CASSWTSSGANVLTF
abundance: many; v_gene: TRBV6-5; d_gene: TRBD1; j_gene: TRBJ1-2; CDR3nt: TGTGCCAGCAGCCCCTCCCGCTGGGACAGACAAAGCTACACCTTC; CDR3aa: CASSPSRWDRQSYTF
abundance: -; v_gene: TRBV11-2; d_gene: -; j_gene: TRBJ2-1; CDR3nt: TGTGCCAGCAGCTTCACAGACGATGAGCGGTTCTTC; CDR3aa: CASSFTDDERFF
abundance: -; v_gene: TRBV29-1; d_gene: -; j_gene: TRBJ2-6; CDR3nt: TGCAGCTTTTGGGGTAGGGGGGGGCTCTCTGGACCCAACATCCTGACTTTC; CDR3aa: CSFWGRGGLSGPNILTF
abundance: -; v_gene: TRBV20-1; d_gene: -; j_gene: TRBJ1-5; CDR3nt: TGCAGTGCTAGAGATCCAAGAAATCAGCCCCAGCATTTT; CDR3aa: CSARDPRNQPQHF
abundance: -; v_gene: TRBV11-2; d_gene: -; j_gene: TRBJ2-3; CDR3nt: TGTGGCGGTAGCTCGGAGGCAGCAGATACGCAGTATTTT; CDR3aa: CGGSSEAADTQYF
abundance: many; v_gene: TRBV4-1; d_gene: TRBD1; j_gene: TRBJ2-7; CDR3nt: TGCGCCAGCAGCCTGGGACAGGGGGAGTACGAGCAGTACTTC; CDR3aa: CASSLGQGEYEQYF
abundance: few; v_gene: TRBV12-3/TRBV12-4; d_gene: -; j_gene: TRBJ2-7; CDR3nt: TGTGCCAGCAGGCTCGGTGGGGTCCACGAGCAGTACTTC; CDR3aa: CASRLGGVHEQYF
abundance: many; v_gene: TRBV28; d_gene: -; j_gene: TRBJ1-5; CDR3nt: TGTGCCAGCAGTTTATTGGTTGCCCAGGGGAATCAGCCCCAGCATTTT; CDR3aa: CASSLLVAQGNQPQHF
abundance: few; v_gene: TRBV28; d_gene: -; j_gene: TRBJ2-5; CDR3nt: TGTGCCAGCATGCTACGGGAGCCATTTGAGACCCAGTACTTC; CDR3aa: CASMLREPFETQYF
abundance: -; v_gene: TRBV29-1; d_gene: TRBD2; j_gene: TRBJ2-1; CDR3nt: TGCATCGTTGAAGCCCCGGGACTAGTGGGAGGACCTGGCTACAATGAGCAGTTCTTC; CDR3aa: CIVEAPGLVGGPGYNEQFF
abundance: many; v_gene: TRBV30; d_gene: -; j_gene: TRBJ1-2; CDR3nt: TGTGCCTGGAGCGACTTTGGGTATGGCTACACCTTC; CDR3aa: CAWSDFGYGYTF
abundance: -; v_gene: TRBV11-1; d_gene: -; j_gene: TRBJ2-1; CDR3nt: TGTGCCGGCAGCTCCCCCGGAGACGTTCAGTTCTTC; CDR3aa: CAGSSPGDVQFF
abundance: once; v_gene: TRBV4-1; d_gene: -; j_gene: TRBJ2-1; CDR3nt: TGCGCCAGCAGTCAAGATTATGGCAGTTACAATGGGCAGTTCTTC; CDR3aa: CASSQDYGSYNGQFF
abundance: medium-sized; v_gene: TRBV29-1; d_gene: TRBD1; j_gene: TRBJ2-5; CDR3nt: TGCAGCTCCACGAGGCCCGACAGGGGTGAGACCCAGTACTTC; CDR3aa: CSSTRPDRGETQYF
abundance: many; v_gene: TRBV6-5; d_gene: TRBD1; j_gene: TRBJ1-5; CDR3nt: TGTGCCAGCAGCAGACGACAGGGGAATCAGCCCCAGCATTTT; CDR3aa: CASSRRQGNQPQHF
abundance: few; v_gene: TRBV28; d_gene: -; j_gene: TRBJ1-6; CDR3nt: TGTGCCAGCAGCCTAAAGGGGAACCCACATTCACCCCTCCACTTT; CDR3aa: CASSLKGNPHSPLHF
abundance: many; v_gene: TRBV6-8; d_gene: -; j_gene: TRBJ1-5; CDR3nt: TGTGCCAGCAGTTATTGGGGGGGCGAGTGCAATCAGCCCCAGCATTTT; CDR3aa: CASSYWGGECNQPQHF
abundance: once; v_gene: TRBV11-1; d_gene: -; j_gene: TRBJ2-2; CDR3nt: TGTGCCAGGGGGTCCGAGCGCCTCATAGTTGACACCGGGGAGCTGTTTTTT; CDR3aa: CARGSERLIVDTGELFF
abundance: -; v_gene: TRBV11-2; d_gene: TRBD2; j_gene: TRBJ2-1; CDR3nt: TGTGCCAGCAGCTTAGGTCTGGTAGCGGGTGGGCATGAGCAGTTCTTC; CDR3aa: CASSLGLVAGGHEQFF
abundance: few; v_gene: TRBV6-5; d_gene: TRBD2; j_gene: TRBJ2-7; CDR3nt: TGTGCCGGCAGACCGACTAGCGGGAGCTCCTACGACCAGTACTTC; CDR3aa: CAGRPTSGSSYDQYF
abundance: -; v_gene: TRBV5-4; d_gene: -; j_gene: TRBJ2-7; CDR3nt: TGTGCCAGCAGCTCCGGGATAGGATACTACGAGCAGTACTTC; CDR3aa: CASSSGIGYYEQYF
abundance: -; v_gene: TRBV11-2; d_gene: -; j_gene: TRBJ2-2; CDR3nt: TGTGTCAGTAGCCCTCCACAAGGACCGACCGGGGAGCTGTTTTTT; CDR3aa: CVSSPPQGPTGELFF
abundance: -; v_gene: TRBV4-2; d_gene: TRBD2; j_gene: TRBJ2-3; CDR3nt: TGTGCCAACTGCCAAAAAGGGGAGGGCGGGGTAGATACGCAGTATTTT; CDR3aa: CANCQKGEGGVDTQYF
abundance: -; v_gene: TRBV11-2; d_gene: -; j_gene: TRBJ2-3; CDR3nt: TGTGCCAGTAGGCCGACAGGATCGTCGACAAATACGCAGTATTTT; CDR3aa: CASRPTGSSTNTQYF
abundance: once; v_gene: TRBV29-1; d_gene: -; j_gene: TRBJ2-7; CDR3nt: TGCAGCGCCGCGGACACTATGAACGAGCAGTACTTC; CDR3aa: CSAADTMNEQYF
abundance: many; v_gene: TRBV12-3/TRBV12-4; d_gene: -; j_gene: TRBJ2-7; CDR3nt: TGTGCCAGCAGTTCATCGACAGGTTCCTACGAGCAGTACTTC; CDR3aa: CASSSSTGSYEQYF
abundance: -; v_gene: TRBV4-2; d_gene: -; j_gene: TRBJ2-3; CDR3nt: TGTGCCAGCAGCCAATTAGGGCTAGCAGCAGCTAGCACAGATACGCACTATTTT; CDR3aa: CASSQLGLAAASTDTHYF
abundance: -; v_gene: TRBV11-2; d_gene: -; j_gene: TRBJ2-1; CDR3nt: TGTGGCAGCAGCTTAGATCAACAGGGTATAGTCCACAATGAGCAATTCTTC; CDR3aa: CGSSLDQQGIVHNEQFF
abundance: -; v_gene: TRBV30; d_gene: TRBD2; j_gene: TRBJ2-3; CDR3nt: TGTGCCTGGAAAACGGGAGGGAGGGGCCGAGATACGCAGTATTTT; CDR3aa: CAWKTGGRGRDTQYF
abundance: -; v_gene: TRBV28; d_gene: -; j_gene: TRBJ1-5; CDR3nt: TGTGCCAGCAGTTTATGGGCAGAACCCGATAGCAATCAGCCCCAGCATTTT; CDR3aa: CASSLWAEPDSNQPQHF
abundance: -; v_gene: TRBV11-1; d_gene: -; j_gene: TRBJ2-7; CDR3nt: TGTACCAGCAGTTTAGACCTAGTGGGAGTCGAGCAGTACTTC; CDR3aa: CTSSLDLVGVEQYF